This T cell receptor beta chain was recovered during a study of blood T cell repertoires in COVID-19. As for the study in general: Acute-phase and convalescent COVID-19 samples originated in the United States, Italy and Spain. Sources were T cells, B-cell-depleted T cells, or PBMCs; the material itself was cDNA or gDNA.

The method was immunoSEQ multiplex PCR; TCRdb's version includes in-frame clones alone and lacks a portion of them. The table includes some 120,000 clones, around nine tenths detected once. Seattle patient enrollment occurred during active infection, with longitudinal follow-up thereafter. This TCR was sampled from a man between 60 and 75 years old with COVID-19, enrolled during active disease. Sequencing input: peripheral blood.

The CDR3 loop reads CASSVVDTEGSPLHF. The CDR3 DNA reads as TGTGCCAGCAGCGTCGTTGATACGGAGGGTTCACCCCTCCACTTT. The V gene is TRBV9, the J gene TRBJ1-6; D is ambiguous. Trimming left V 2 bases short and J 9 bases short, with 15 bases between. There are 15 residues in the CDR3. Germline-derived CDR1 and CDR2 are SGDLS and YYNGEE.